This T cell receptor beta chain originates from a study of neurological immune-mediated disorders. General study points: It was HTLV-1-associated myelopathy that showed the most TCR clonal expansion, while multiple sclerosis showed the least, falling below healthy controls. Across subjects, expanded clones had no CDR3 amino acid sequences in common, pointing to private repertoires in all groups.

Trimming cost V 6 bases and J 2 bases; bases outside gene matches: 5. This CDR3 comprises 14 residues. This clonotype has a count of ten or more. Its target is unknown. Synthesis of cDNA was carried out by template-switch 5'RACE. The reaction used 10-nucleotide random UMIs. Using its own MiXCR run on the 5' RACE reads, TCRdb lists one record per CDR3 protein. The sample has tens of thousands of distinct CDR3 sequences, about 10% seen once. Time point described: longitudinal time-point 1 (baseline). 2 million PBMCs stored at -80 C were the source of the unsorted libraries. Sequenced: PBMCs. The clonotype originates from a male donor with HTLV-1-associated myelopathy (HAM/TSP). The chain recombines TRBV12-3 or TRBV12-4 with TRBJ1-1; 8 bases line up with TRBD1. In DNA form, the CDR3 reads TGTGCCAGCAGGCCCGGGACAGGTAACACTGAAGCTTTCTTT. It encodes CASRPGTGNTEAFF.